One sample yielded the 20 T cell receptor beta chains listed below, sequenced in a study of cytomegalovirus exposure and HLA in healthy donors. 13 Jbeta primers and 60 Vbeta primers were used for the PCR. Sequencing used immunoSEQ multiplex PCR; TCRdb keeps in-frame clones, though not all of them. The data contain 70,000 or so clones, roughly 74% of them seen just once; the ten biggest clones take up around 10%. Sequenced material: PBMCs. All receptors come from a woman aged 60-70 years in good health and CMV-seropositive.

This clone was picked up a small number of times. V is TRBV2 and J is TRBJ2-7; 10 bases are a match to TRBD2. The junction had 5 bases not matched to a gene; V was cut back by 4 bases and J by 5 bases. Germline V lookup: CDR1 SNHLY, CDR2 FYNNEI. CDR3 length equals 14 residues. The DNA of the CDR3 is TGTGCCAGCAGTGTCACTAGCGGGGTCAACGAGCAGTACTTC. This codes for CASSVTSGVNEQYF.

V and J are TRBV2 and TRBJ1-4, with D possibly TRBD1 on 5 matching bases. The germline V and J ends were trimmed by 7 bases and 0 bases, with 9 bases remaining between them. Germline values: CDR1 SNHLY, CDR2 FYNNEI. This CDR3 has 14 amino acids. CDR3 DNA: TGTGCCAGCACCGGAGGGGCAACTAATGAAAAACTGTTTTTT. It specifies CASTGGATNEKLFF.

CDR3 nucleotide sequence: TGCAGCGTTGAGCAGGGCCACTACGAGCAGTACTTC. Residues: CSVEQGHYEQYF. This chain links TRBV29-1 with TRBJ2-7; tentative D call: TRBD1 (5 bases). The CDR3 loop spans 12 amino acids. Trimming cost V 3 bases and J 3 bases, with 9 bases left between them. CDR1 and CDR2 (germline): SQVTM, ANQGSEA.

This clone occurred once. The rearrangement uses TRBV6-5 and TRBJ2-1, with D possibly TRBD1 on 6 matching bases. Germline-derived CDR1 and CDR2 are MNHEY and SVGAGI. The CDR3 totals 16 residues. V was pared by 4 bases and J by 2 bases, with 15 bases between. The CDR3 region has the DNA TGTGCCAGCAGTTTAAATCAGGGGTTCACCTACAATGAGCAGTTCTTC. As protein: CASSLNQGFTYNEQFF.

This clone was seen a handful of times. Since the CDR3 does not end with the conserved phenylalanine or tryptophan, this likely comes from a read error. The limits of the CDR3 on the DNA are not certain, so only TCRdb's listed CDR3 is given. V gene TRBV4-1 combines with J gene TRBJ1-1; whether TRBD1, the table's D call, matches the DNA was not checked. Germline V CDR1 and CDR2: MGHRA, YSYEKL. The CDR3 spans 16 residues, counting both ends. This chain's CDR3 is CASSRINRGPNTEALV.

The chain links TRBV6-6 to TRBJ2-3; D remains unclear. The CDR3 length is 12 residues. Trimming stripped 6 bases from V and 0 bases from J, with 4 bases between. Germline V gene sequence: CDR1 MNHNY, CDR2 SVGAGI (reference sequence). The CDR3 nucleotides read TGTGCCAGCAGCTTAAGCACAGATACGCAGTATTTT. It codes for CASSLSTDTQYF.

This rearrangement joins TRBV5-1 to TRBJ2-3; no reliable D call. Germline loops: CDR1 SGHRS, CDR2 YFSETQ. The CDR3 length is 14 residues. Trimming cost V 0 bases and J 1 base, with 6 bases left between them. CDR3 amino acids: CASSLEARTDTQYF. The DNA of the CDR3 is TGCGCCAGCAGCTTGGAAGCGCGCACAGATACGCAGTATTTT.

CDR3 nucleotides: TGTGCCTGGCGGATAGGACAGAGACTGTTTTTT. As protein: CAWRIGQRLFF. The chain couples TRBV30 to TRBJ1-4, with D perhaps matching TRBD1 (6 bases). V lost 5 bases and J 13 bases, leaving 14 bases between the germline ends. This CDR3 contains 11 residues. The V gene's germline CDR1 is GTSNPN and CDR2 SVGIG (reference sequence). Combining the CDR3 with reference TRBV30 and TRBJ1-4 gives the whole variable domain SQTIHQWPATLVQPVGSPLSLECTVEGTSNPNLYWYRQAAGRGLQLLFYSVGIGQISSEVPQNLSASRPQDRQFILSSKKLLLSDSGFYLCAWRIGQRLFFGSGTQLSVL.

This clone was counted a single time. The gene calls are TRBV9 and TRBJ2-2, with unresolved D. The CDR3 is made up of 14 amino acids. V was clipped by 2 bases and J by 4 bases, with 9 bases between them. Looked up from germline, CDR1 is SGDLS and CDR2 is YYNGEE. The CDR3 sequence is CASSVRLGTGELFF. CDR3 DNA: TGTGCCAGCAGCGTCCGACTGGGCACCGGGGAGCTGTTTTTT.

This chain uses TRBV30 with TRBJ1-3; 8 positions agree with TRBD1. Germline-derived CDR1 and CDR2 are GTSNPN and SVGIG (reference sequence). There are 14 residues in the CDR3. Trimming took 5 bases from V and 3 from J; bases not matched to a gene: 6. CDR3 residues: CAWDGQGGGNTIYF. The CDR3 DNA follows: TGTGCCTGGGACGGACAGGGTGGTGGAAACACCATATATTTT.

The chain links TRBV30 to TRBJ2-1; the match to TRBD2 covers 9 bases. This CDR3 is built from 15 residues. Germline CDR1 and CDR2: GTSNPN and SVGIG (reference sequence). Germline trimming cut 3 bases from V and 5 bases from J; bases unmatched to any gene: 8. CDR3 residues: CAWRRGGIGHNEQFF. Here the CDR3 DNA reads TGTGCCTGGAGGCGGGGGGGGATTGGGCACAATGAGCAGTTCTTC.

The chain recombines TRBV6-6 with TRBJ1-1; 7 positions agree with TRBD1. The germline CDR1 and CDR2 sequences are MNHNY and SVGAGI (reference sequence). Trimming at V came to 4 bases and at J to 1 base, leaving 3 bases not matched to a gene. The length of the CDR3 is 14 residues. The CDR3 protein is CASSSTGPNTEAFF. The CDR3 DNA reads as TGTGCCAGCAGTTCGACAGGGCCGAACACTGAAGCTTTCTTT.

The genes are TRBV7-9 and TRBJ1-5; D uncertain. The germline V gene has CDR1 SEHNR and CDR2 FQNEAQ (reference sequence). V was shortened by 5 bases and J by 3 bases, with 14 bases between the two germline ends. CDR3 length: 15 residues. CDR3 coding DNA: TGTGCCAGCAGCGAAAGCGGACTGATCAATCAGCCCCAGCATTTT. Translation: CASSESGLINQPQHF. Together with reference TRBV7-9 and TRBJ1-5, the CDR3 gives the full variable domain: DTGVSQNPRHKITKRGQNVTFRCDPISEHNRLYWYRQTLGQGPEFLTYFQNEAQLEKSRLLSDRFSAERPKGSFSTLEIQRTEQGDSAMYLCASSESGLINQPQHFGDGTRLSIL.

This chain joins TRBV30 and TRBJ2-4; the D gene is possibly TRBD1 (8 bases). The CDR3 has 14 amino acids. From germline, CDR1 is GTSNPN and CDR2 SVGIG (reference sequence). V gave up 4 bases and J gave up 7 bases, with 17 bases separating them. The CDR3, as DNA: TGTGCCTGGACCCGGGGGGACAGGTTTAACATTCAGTACTTC. As protein: CAWTRGDRFNIQYF. Full variable domain (outside the CDR3, taken from reference TRBV30 and TRBJ2-4): SQTIHQWPATLVQPVGSPLSLECTVEGTSNPNLYWYRQAAGRGLQLLFYSVGIGQISSEVPQNLSASRPQDRQFILSSKKLLLSDSGFYLCAWTRGDRFNIQYFGAGTRLSVL.

The V and J genes are TRBV12-5 and TRBJ1-2; 8 bases are shared with TRBD1. V gave up 5 bases and J gave up 5 bases; unmatched junction bases: 7. CDR3 length equals 14 residues. CDR1 and CDR2 from the germline V gene are LGHNT and FRNRAP. The DNA of the CDR3 is TGTGCTAGTGGTGCCGGACAGGGTGGTTATGGCTACACCTTC. Protein: CASGAGQGGYGYTF.

The J gene is TRBJ2-3, the V gene TRBV2, with D possibly TRBD2 on 6 matching bases. Between the trimmed V and J ends, which lost 6 bases and 0 bases, there was a span of 10 bases. The germline CDR1 and CDR2 sequences are SNHLY and FYNNEI. The CDR3 extends over 14 amino acids. CDR3 nucleotides: TGTGCCAGCAGGGTACGGGGGAGCACAGATACGCAGTATTTT. Protein sequence: CASRVRGSTDTQYF.

This clone was picked up one time. This chain joins TRBV25-1 and TRBJ2-2, with D unclear. V was clipped by 5 bases and J by 7 bases, with 8 bases between them. Germline V CDR1 and CDR2: MGHDK, SYGVNS. There are 12 residues in the CDR3. The CDR3 bases are TGTGCCAGCAGTCGTCCGGGCGGGGAGCTGTTTTTT. Translating it yields CASSRPGGELFF.

V is TRBV27 and J is TRBJ1-1; D gene ambiguous. Trimming removed 6 bases from V and 5 bases from J, with 16 bases in between. CDR3 length: 14 amino acids. The germline gives CDR1 MNHEY, CDR2 SMNVEV (reference sequence). Here the CDR3 reads CASRHQAPGTEAFF. The DNA of the CDR3 is TGTGCCAGCAGACATCAGGCACCGGGGACTGAAGCTTTCTTT.

A word on this clone: One junction end disagrees with the germline gene, perhaps due to a read error. The chain couples TRBV5-1 to TRBJ1-2, with 9 bases aligning to TRBD1. CDR1 SGHRS and CDR2 YFSETQ come from the germline V gene. The CDR3 loop spans 16 amino acids. The CDR3 spells CASSLVGDRANYGSTF. The CDR3 coding sequence is TGCGCCAGCAGCTTGGTTGGGGACAGGGCTAACTATGGCTCCACCTTC.

V usage is TRBV7-2 and J usage is TRBJ2-4; the D gene is possibly TRBD2 (6 bases). The germline V gene has CDR1 SGHTA and CDR2 FQGNSA. Trimming took 2 bases from V and 9 from J, leaving 26 bases between them. The CDR3 length is 18 residues. CDR3 nucleotides: TGTGCCAGCAGCTTAAAGCCAGGGCTGGGACTCTCCGGGGGCATTCAGTACTTC. It codes for CASSLKPGLGLSGGIQYF.